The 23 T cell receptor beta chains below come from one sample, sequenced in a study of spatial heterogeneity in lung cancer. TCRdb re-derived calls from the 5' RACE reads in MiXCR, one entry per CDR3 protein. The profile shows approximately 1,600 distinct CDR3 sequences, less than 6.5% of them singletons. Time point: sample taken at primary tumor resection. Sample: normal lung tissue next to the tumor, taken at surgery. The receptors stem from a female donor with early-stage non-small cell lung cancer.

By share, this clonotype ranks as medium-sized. CDR3 sequence (DNA): TGTGCCATCAGTGAAGGCGGGGAGCAAGAGACCCAGTACTTC. It specifies CAISEGGEQETQYF. This chain links TRBV10-3 with TRBJ2-5; TRBD2 is a possible D gene (6 bases). CDR1 is ENHRY, CDR2 SYGVKD, per germline. V lost 3 bases, J lost 2 bases, and 10 bases lay in between. CDR3 length: 14 amino acids.

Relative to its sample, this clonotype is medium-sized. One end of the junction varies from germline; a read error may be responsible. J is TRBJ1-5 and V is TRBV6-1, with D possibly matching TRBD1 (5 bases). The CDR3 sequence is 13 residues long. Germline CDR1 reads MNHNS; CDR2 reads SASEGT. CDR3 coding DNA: TGTACCAGCCGGGACCGTTACAATCAGCCCCAGCATTTT. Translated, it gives CTSRDRYNQPQHF.

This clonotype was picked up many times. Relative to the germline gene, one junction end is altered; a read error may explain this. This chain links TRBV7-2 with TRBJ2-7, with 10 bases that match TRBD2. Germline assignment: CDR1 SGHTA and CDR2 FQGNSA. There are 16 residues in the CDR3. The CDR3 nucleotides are TGTGTCAGCAGCTCTCAGGCTAGCGGGGGCGCCTACGAGCAGTACTTC. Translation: CVSSSQASGGAYEQYF.

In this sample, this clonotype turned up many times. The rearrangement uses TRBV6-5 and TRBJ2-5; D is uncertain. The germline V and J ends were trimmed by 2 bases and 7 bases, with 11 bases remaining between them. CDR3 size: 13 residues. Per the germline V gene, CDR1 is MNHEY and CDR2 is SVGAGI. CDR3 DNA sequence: TGTGCCAGCAGTTACGCCCTCAAGGGGACCCAGTACTTC. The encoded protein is CASSYALKGTQYF.

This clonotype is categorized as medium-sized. CDR3 coding DNA: TGTGCCAGCAGGGAGCTAGCGGGGGCCTCCTACAATGAGCAGTTCTTC. It encodes CASRELAGASYNEQFF. The rearrangement links TRBV7-8 to TRBJ2-1, with 10 bases fitting TRBD2. Germline lookup yields CDR1 SGHVS and CDR2 FQNEAQ. This CDR3 spans 16 amino acids. J lost 0 bases, V lost 6 bases, and 5 bases had no gene match.

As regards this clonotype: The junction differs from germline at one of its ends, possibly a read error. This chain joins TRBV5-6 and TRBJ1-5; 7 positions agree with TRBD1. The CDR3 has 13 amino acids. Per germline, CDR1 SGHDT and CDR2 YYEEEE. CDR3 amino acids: CASSLTGAQPQRF. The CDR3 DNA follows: TGTGCCAGCAGCTTAACAGGGGCTCAGCCCCAGCGTTTT. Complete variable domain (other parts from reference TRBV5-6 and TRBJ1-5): DAGVTQSPTHLIKTRGQQVTLRCSPKSGHDTVSWYQQALGQGPQFIFQYYEEEERQRGNFPDRFSGHQFPNYSSELNVNALLLGDSALYLCASSLTGAQPQRFGDGTRLSIL.

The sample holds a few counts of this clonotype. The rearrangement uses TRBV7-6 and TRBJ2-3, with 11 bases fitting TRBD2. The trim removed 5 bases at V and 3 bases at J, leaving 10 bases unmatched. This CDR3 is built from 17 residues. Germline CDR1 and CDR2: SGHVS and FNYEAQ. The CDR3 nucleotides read TGTGCCAGCAGCCTACTTGGGGCTAGCGGGGGGACAGATACGCAGTATTTT. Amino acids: CASSLLGASGGTDTQYF.

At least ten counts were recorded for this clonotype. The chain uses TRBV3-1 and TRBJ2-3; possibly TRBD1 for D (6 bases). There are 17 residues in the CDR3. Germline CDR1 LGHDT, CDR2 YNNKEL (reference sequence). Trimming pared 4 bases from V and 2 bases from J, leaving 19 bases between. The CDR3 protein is CASSRGTGTIHTDTQYF. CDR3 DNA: TGTGCCAGCAGCCGAGGGACGGGGACAATTCACACAGATACGCAGTATTTT.

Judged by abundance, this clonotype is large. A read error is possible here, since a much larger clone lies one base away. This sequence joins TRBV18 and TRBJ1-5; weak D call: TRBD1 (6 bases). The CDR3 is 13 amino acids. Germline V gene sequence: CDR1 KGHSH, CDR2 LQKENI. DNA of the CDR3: TGTTCCAGCTCACCCAAACAGGGTCAGCCCCAGCATTTT. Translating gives CSSSPKQGQPQHF.

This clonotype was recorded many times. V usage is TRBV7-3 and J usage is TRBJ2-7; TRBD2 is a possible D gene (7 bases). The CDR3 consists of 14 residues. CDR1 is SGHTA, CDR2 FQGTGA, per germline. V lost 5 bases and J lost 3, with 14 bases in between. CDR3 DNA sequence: TGTGCCAGCAGCCCAAGGGGGGACTACTACGAGCAGTACTTC. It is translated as CASSPRGDYYEQYF. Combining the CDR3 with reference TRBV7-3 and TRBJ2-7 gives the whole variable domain GAGVSQTPSNKVTEKGKYVELRCDPISGHTALYWYRQSLGQGPEFLIYFQGTGAADDSGLPNDRFFAVRPEGSVSTLKIQRTERGDSAVYLCASSPRGDYYEQYFGPGTRLTVT.

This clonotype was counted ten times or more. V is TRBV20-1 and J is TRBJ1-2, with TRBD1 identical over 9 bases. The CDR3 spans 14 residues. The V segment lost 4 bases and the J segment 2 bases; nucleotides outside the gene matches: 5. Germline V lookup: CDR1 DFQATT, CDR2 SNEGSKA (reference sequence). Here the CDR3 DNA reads TGCAGTGCTAAACTCGGGACAGGGAACTATGGCTACACCTTC. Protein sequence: CSAKLGTGNYGYTF.

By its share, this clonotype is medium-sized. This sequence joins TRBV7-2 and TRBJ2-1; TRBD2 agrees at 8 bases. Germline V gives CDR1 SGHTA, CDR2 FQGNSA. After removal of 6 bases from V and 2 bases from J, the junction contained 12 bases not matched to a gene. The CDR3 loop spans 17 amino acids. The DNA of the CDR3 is TGTGCCAGCAGTCTGGAGCGGGGGCCCATTACCTACAATGAGCAGTTCTTC. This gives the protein CASSLERGPITYNEQFF.

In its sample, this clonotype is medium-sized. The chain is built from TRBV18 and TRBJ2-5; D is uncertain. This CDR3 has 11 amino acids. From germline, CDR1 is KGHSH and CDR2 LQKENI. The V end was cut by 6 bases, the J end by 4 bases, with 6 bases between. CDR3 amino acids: CASSQAETQYF. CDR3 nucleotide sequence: TGTGCCAGCTCCCAGGCAGAGACCCAGTACTTC.

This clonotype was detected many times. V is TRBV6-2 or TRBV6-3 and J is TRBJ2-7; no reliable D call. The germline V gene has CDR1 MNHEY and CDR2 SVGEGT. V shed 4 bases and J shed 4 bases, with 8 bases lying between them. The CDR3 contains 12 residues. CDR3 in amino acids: CASSSTGYEQYF. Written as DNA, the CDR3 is TGTGCCAGCAGTTCCACCGGGTACGAGCAGTACTTC.

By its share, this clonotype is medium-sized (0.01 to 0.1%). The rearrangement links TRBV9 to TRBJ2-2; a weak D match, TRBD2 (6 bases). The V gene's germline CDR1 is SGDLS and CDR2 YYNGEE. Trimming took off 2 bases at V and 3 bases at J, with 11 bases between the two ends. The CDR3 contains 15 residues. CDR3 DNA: TGTGCCAGCAGCGTTGGCAGCGGGTACACCGGGGAGCTGTTTTTT. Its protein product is CASSVGSGYTGELFF.

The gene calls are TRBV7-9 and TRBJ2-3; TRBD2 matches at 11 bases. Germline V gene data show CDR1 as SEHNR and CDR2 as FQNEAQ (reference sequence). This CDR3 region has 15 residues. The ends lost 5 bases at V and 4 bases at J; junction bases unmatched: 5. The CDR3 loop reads CASSLTLAGADTQYF. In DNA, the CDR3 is TGTGCCAGCAGCCTCACACTAGCGGGGGCAGATACGCAGTATTTT.

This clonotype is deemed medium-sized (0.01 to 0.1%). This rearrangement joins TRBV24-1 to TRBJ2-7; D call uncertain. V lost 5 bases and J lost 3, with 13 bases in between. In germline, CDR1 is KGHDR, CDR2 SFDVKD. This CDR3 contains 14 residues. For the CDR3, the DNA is TGTGCCACCAGTGCCACCGGGCCAAACTACGAGCAGTACTTC. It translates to CATSATGPNYEQYF.

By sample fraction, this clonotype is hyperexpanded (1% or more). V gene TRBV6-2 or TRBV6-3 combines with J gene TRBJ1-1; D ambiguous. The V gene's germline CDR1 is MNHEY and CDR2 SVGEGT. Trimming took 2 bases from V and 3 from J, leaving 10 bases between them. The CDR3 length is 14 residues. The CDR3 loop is CASSYKGSDTEAFF. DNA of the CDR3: TGTGCCAGCAGTTACAAAGGGTCAGACACTGAAGCTTTCTTT.

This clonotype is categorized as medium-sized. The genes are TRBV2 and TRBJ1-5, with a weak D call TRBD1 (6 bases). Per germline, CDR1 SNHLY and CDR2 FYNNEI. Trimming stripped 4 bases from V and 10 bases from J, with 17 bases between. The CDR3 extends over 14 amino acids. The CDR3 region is CASSATGPNEPQHF. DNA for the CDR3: TGTGCCAGCAGTGCGACAGGCCCAAACGAACCCCAGCATTTT.

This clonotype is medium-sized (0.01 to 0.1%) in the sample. This CDR3 is CASSYTGLMNTEAFF. In nucleotides, the CDR3 is TGTGCCAGCAGTTACACGGGACTTATGAACACTGAAGCTTTCTTT. The gene calls are TRBV12-3 or TRBV12-4 and TRBJ1-1; D is possibly TRBD1 (5 bases). CDR3 length: 15 amino acids. Between the trimmed V and J ends, which lost 4 bases and 0 bases, there was a span of 12 bases.

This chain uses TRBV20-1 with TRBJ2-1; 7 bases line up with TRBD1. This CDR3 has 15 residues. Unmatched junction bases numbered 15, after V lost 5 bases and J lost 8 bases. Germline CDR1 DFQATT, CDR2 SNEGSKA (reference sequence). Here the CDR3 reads CSAPRQGRVWDEQFF. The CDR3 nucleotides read TGCAGTGCTCCTAGACAGGGAAGGGTCTGGGATGAGCAGTTCTTC.

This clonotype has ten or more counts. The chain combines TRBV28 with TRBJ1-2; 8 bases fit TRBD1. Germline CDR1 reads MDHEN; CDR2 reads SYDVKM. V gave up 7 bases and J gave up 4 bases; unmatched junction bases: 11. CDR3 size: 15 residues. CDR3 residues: CASTLTGARGYGYTF. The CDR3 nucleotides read TGTGCCAGCACCCTGACAGGGGCCCGTGGCTATGGCTACACCTTC.

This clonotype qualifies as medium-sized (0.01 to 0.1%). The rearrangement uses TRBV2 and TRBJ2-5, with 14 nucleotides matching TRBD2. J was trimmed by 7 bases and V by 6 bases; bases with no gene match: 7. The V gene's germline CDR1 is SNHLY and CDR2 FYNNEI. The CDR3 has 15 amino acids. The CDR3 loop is CASREGLAGVATQYF. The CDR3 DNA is TGTGCCAGCAGGGAGGGACTAGCGGGGGTAGCGACCCAGTACTTC.